Below, 7 T cell receptor beta chains from the same sample are listed, as sequenced in a study of blood T cell repertoires in COVID-19 (TCRdb year 2020). The library was produced with the immunoSEQ multiplex PCR assay. What TCRdb holds here is the immuneACCESS table cut down to in-frame rearrangements. Part of the clones is not present; checked against another copy, under half of the missing clones reflect an unresolved V gene, and the others are unexplained. The sample data list over 200,000 clones, and roughly nine tenths of these were observed just once. The leading ten clones occupy about 6.5% of the sample. What was sequenced was peripheral blood. Receptor source: a man aged 60 to 69 who had recovered from COVID-19.

This clone was seen repeatedly, ten times or more. This chain joins TRBV9 and TRBJ2-1; D possibly corresponds to TRBD1 (6 bases). The CDR3 extends over 16 amino acids. V was trimmed by 4 bases and J by 3 bases, leaving 17 bases between them. Germline CDR1 is SGDLS and CDR2 is YYNGEE. CDR3 bases: TGTGCCAGCAGCCTCACAGGGTCTTCAAACTACAATGAGCAGTTCTTC. This gives the protein CASSLTGSSNYNEQFF.

The chain couples TRBV11-2 to TRBJ2-7; the match to TRBD1 covers 8 bases. V was clipped by 5 bases and J by 0 bases; unmatched bases: 6. The germline gives CDR1 SGHAT, CDR2 FQNNGV. CDR3 length: 15 residues. The CDR3 DNA reads TGTGCCAGCAGCCCTACAGGGGGAACCTCCTACGAGCAGTACTTC. Translated: CASSPTGGTSYEQYF.

This chain uses TRBV19 with TRBJ2-1, with TRBD1 matching 10 bases. Germline loops: CDR1 LNHDA, CDR2 SQIVND (reference sequence). The CDR3 length is 13 residues. V lost 5 bases, J lost 7 bases, and 2 bases stayed unmatched. CDR3 protein: CASSRDRGNEQFF. CDR3 DNA sequence: TGTGCCAGTAGTCGGGACAGGGGAAATGAGCAGTTCTTC.

V gene TRBV7-3 combines with J gene TRBJ2-5; D is possibly TRBD1 (5 bases). In germline, CDR1 is SGHTA, CDR2 FQGTGA. V was cut by 0 bases and J by 6 bases, with 8 bases left in between. The CDR3 spans 13 residues. Here the CDR3 DNA reads TGTGCCAGCAGCTTAACTGGGGCAAAGACCCAGTACTTC. As protein: CASSLTGAKTQYF.

V usage is TRBV5-5 and J usage is TRBJ2-7, with 8 nucleotides matching TRBD1. CDR3 length: 15 residues. Trimming removed 2 bases from V and 4 bases from J; junction bases left unmatched: 8. Germline-derived CDR1 and CDR2 are SGHKS and YYEKEE (reference sequence). CDR3 DNA sequence: TGTGCCAGCAGCTTAAACAGGGGGGTTTTGTACGAGCAGTACTTC. Translating gives CASSLNRGVLYEQYF.

The chain recombines TRBV20-1 with TRBJ1-2; D is uncertain. The CDR3 loop spans 13 amino acids. From germline, CDR1 is DFQATT and CDR2 SNEGSKA (reference sequence). V lost 3 bases and J 1 base, leaving 9 bases between the germline ends. The CDR3 bases are TGCAGTGCTAGTCGGCAGGTTAACTATGGCTACACCTTC. Translated, it gives CSASRQVNYGYTF.

V is TRBV7-2 and J is TRBJ1-5, with 7 bases matching TRBD1. There are 15 residues in the CDR3. Unmatched junction bases numbered 12, after V lost 6 bases and J lost 7 bases. The V gene's germline CDR1 is SGHTA and CDR2 FQGNSA. The CDR3 reads CASSRDREARQPQHF. CDR3 sequence (DNA): TGTGCCAGCAGTCGTGACAGGGAGGCACGACAGCCCCAGCATTTT. Complete variable domain (other parts from reference TRBV7-2 and TRBJ1-5): GAGVSQSPSNKVTEKGKDVELRCDPISGHTALYWYRQSLGQGLEFLIYFQGNSAPDKSGLPSDRFSAERTGGSVSTLTIQRTQQEDSAVYLCASSRDREARQPQHFGDGTRLSIL.